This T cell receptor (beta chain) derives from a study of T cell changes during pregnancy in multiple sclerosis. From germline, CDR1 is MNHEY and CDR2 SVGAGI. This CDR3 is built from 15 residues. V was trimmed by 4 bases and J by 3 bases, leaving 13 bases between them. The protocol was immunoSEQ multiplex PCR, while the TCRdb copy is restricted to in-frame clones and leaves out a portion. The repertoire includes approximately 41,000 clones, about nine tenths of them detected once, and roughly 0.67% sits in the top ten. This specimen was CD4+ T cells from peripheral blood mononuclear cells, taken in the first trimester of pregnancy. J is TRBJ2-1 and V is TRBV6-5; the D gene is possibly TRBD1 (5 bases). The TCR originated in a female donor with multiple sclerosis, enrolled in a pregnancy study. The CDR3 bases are TGTGCCAGCAGTTTGACAAGGGGTGTCTACAATGAGCAGTTCTTC. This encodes CASSLTRGVYNEQFF.